This T cell receptor (beta chain) was sequenced for a study of CD8 T cells in ankylosing spondylitis. Regarding the study as a whole: Blood from ankylosing spondylitis patients appeared to carry a characteristic roughly 8-variant TCR beta motif. The disease-linked clones had a CD8+ phenotype and low blood frequencies.

TCRdb redid the calling of the 5' RACE reads with MiXCR, one entry per CDR3 protein. The sample holds about 150,000 distinct CDR3 sequences, roughly a third seen once. In its sample, this clonotype was seen many times. The target antigen is unknown. The CDR3 runs to 15 residues. Trimming stripped 5 bases from V and 3 bases from J, with 16 bases between. Looked up from germline, CDR1 is SEHNR and CDR2 is FQNEAQ (reference sequence). The sequence derives from a male donor with ankylosing spondylitis. Sequencing was performed on synovial fluid, either unsorted or a sorted T cell fraction (not recorded which). This chain links TRBV7-9 with TRBJ1-1; D might be TRBD1 (6 bases). CDR3 residues: CASSRFGTTDTEAFF. CDR3 DNA: TGTGCCAGCAGCAGATTCGGGACAACGGACACTGAAGCTTTCTTT.